The source of this T cell receptor (beta chain) is a study of cytomegalovirus exposure and HLA in healthy donors. Vbeta (60) and Jbeta (13) primers were used in the PCR. Generated by immunoSEQ multiplex PCR, the TCRdb table keeps only in-frame clones and is missing some. The sample includes 100,000 to 150,000 clones. Study outcomes and limitations: Across all donors, roughly uniform sequencing depth was an assumption of the presence/absence analyses.

In the case of this clone: The antigen is not known.

Material: PBMCs. The sequence came from a man aged 25 to 40 in good health and CMV-seronegative.

CDR3 amino acids: CASSYSQGHHNSPLHF. The CDR3, as DNA: TGTGCCAGCAGTTACTCCCAGGGACATCATAATTCACCCCTCCACTTT. This chain joins TRBV6-5 and TRBJ1-6; D might be TRBD1 (6 bases). The V end was cut by 0 bases, the J end by 5 bases, with 11 bases between. The germline CDR1 and CDR2 sequences are MNHEY and SVGAGI. The CDR3 is 16 amino acids.